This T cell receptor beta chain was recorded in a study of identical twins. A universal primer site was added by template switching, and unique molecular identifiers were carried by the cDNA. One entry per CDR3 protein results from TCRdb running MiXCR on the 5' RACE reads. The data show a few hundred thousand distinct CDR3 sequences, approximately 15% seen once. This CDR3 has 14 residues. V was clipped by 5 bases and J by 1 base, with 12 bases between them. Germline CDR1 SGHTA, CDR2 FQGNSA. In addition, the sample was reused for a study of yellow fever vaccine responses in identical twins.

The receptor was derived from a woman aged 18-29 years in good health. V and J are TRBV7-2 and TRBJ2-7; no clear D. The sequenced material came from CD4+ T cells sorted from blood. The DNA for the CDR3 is TGTGCCAGCAGCCCCAAGGGCACTTCCTACGAGCAGTACTTC. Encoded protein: CASSPKGTSYEQYF.